These T cell receptor beta chains were read from a single sample in a study of spatial heterogeneity in lung cancer. From the 5' RACE reads, TCRdb called clonotypes with MiXCR, one entry per CDR3 protein. The sample records 10,000 to 11,000 distinct CDR3 sequences, 6% to 7% being singletons. The sequenced sample was normal lung tissue next to the tumor, obtained at surgery. These receptors came from a male donor with early-stage non-small cell lung cancer. The CDR3 runs from the conserved cysteine through the conserved F or W. The order of the fields is D gene, CDR3 length, clone size, J gene, V gene, CDR3 protein, CDR3 DNA. A D gene is named only where the DNA matches it firmly. Rows may omit the clone size; those that give it use once, few, many or a size class.

NA 13 many TRBJ1-5 TRBV20-1 CSARVGARQPQHF TGCAGTGCTAGAGTGGGGGCCCGCCAGCCCCAGCATTTT
NA 13 many TRBJ2-1 TRBV3-1 CASSQTEGNEQFF TGTGCCAGCAGCCAAACTGAGGGGAATGAGCAGTTCTTC
NA 11 many TRBJ1-1 TRBV6-6 CASSPNTEAFF TGTGCCAGCAGCCCGAACACTGAAGCTTTCTTT
NA 12 many TRBJ2-2 TRBV29-1 CSATGETGELFF TGCAGCGCTACCGGAGAGACCGGGGAGCTGTTTTTT
NA 14 many TRBJ2-2 TRBV4-3 CASSHSGDAGELFF TGCGCCAGCAGCCATTCAGGGGACGCCGGGGAGCTGTTTTTT
NA 14 many TRBJ1-4 TRBV18 CASSPQGTNEKLFF TGTGCCAGCTCACCACAGGGGACTAATGAAAAACTGTTTTTT
TRBD2 15 many TRBJ2-4 TRBV6-2/TRBV6-3 CASSLTSGGANIQYF TGTGCCAGCAGTTTGACTAGCGGGGGGGCAAACATTCAGTACTTC
NA 15 many TRBJ2-5 TRBV13 CASSTIGGPQETQYF TGTGCCAGCAGTACCATCGGGGGACCCCAAGAGACCCAGTACTTC
NA 11 many TRBJ1-1 TRBV30 CAWSVVTEAFF TGTGCCTGGAGTGTAGTGACTGAAGCTTTCTTT
NA 14 few TRBJ2-3 TRBV5-1 CASTRRSNSDTQYF TGCGCCAGCACCAGGCGAAGCAACTCAGATACGCAGTATTTT
TRBD1 13 NA TRBJ2-4 TRBV29-1 CSVTPGGDNIQYF TGCAGCGTTACCCCAGGGGGCGATAACATTCAGTACTTC
TRBD2 14 many TRBJ2-5 TRBV2 CASSDWTSLETQYF TGTGCCAGCAGTGACTGGACTAGCTTAGAGACCCAGTACTTC
NA 13 medium-sized TRBJ1-5 TRBV29-1 CSVQDTGGEPQHF TGCAGCGTGCAGGATACGGGCGGGGAGCCCCAGCATTTT
NA 10 many TRBJ2-7 TRBV29-1 CSVAGREQYF TGCAGCGTTGCAGGGAGGGAGCAGTACTTC
TRBD2 14 many TRBJ2-5 TRBV5-1 CASSLGLAGETQYF TGCGCCAGCAGCTTAGGACTAGCGGGAGAGACCCAGTACTTC
TRBD1 16 many TRBJ1-5 TRBV4-1 CASSQEGTGKNQPQHF TGCGCCAGCAGCCAAGAGGGGACAGGGAAAAATCAGCCCCAGCATTTT
NA 14 many TRBJ2-7 TRBV4-3 CASSQDQGYYEQYF TGCGCCAGCAGCCAAGATCAGGGCTACTACGAGCAGTACTTC
NA 13 NA TRBJ2-5 TRBV14 CVSSQGTGETQYF TGTGTCAGCAGCCAAGGGACGGGGGAGACCCAGTACTTC
TRBD1 14 NA TRBJ1-1 TRBV20-1 CSWGQTGRRTEAFF TGCAGTTGGGGACAGACAGGGCGAAGAACTGAAGCTTTCTTT
NA 16 many TRBJ1-5 TRBV28 CASSLSGGPRLWPQHF TGTGCCAGCAGTTTAAGTGGAGGTCCCCGCCTATGGCCCCAGCATTTT
NA 15 many TRBJ1-5 TRBV7-2 CASSPGPGSNQPQHF TGTGCCAGCAGCCCTGGGCCGGGGAGCAATCAGCCCCAGCATTTT
NA 13 many TRBJ2-2 TRBV7-2 CASSLSGTGELFF TGTGCCAGCAGCTTGTCGGGCACCGGGGAGCTGTTTTTT
NA 12 many TRBJ2-7 TRBV2 CASSEYRHEQYF TGTGCCAGCAGTGAATACAGGCACGAGCAGTACTTC
NA 13 NA TRBJ1-5 TRBV2 CISNPRGNQPQHF TGTATCAGCAATCCCAGGGGCAATCAGCCCCAGCATTTT
TRBD2 16 many TRBJ2-1 TRBV4-3 CASSQEISGGYNEQFF TGCGCCAGCAGCCAAGAAATTAGCGGGGGGTACAATGAGCAGTTCTTC
NA 13 medium-sized TRBJ1-1 TRBV11-2 CASSLRRNTEAFF TGTGCCAGCAGCTTGAGGAGGAACACTGAAGCTTTCTTT
TRBD2 15 many TRBJ2-1 TRBV5-1 CASRVGSGRMNEQFF TGCGCCAGCAGGGTGGGTAGCGGGAGAATGAATGAGCAGTTCTTC
NA 11 NA TRBJ2-1 TRBV4-1 CASRESDEQFF TGCGCCAGCAGAGAGTCGGATGAGCAGTTCTTC
NA 12 NA TRBJ2-3 TRBV9 CASRSSTDTQYF TGTGCTAGTCGTTCAAGCACAGATACGCAGTATTTT
TRBD2 15 large TRBJ2-1 TRBV20-1 CSADLPTSGRNEQFF TGCAGTGCTGACCTCCCGACTAGCGGGAGGAATGAGCAGTTCTTC
TRBD1 16 many TRBJ1-2 TRBV20-1 CSAAPSGQGYNGGYTF TGCAGTGCCGCCCCCAGTGGACAGGGGTACAATGGTGGCTACACCTTC
NA 12 NA TRBJ2-5 TRBV7-2 CATGSTAQAQYF TGTGCCACCGGGTCGACTGCTCAGGCCCAGTACTTC
NA 14 NA TRBJ1-4 TRBV20-1 CSALPRLGSGKLFF TGCAGTGCTTTGCCCCGTCTGGGTTCGGGAAAACTGTTTTTT
NA 15 many TRBJ2-1 TRBV7-2 CASSWRQSSYNEQFF TGTGCCAGCAGCTGGCGACAGAGCTCCTACAATGAGCAGTTCTTC
NA 15 medium-sized TRBJ2-2 TRBV29-1 CSVEVGSTNTGELFF TGCAGCGTTGAAGTAGGGAGTACGAACACCGGGGAGCTGTTTTTT
TRBD2 16 few TRBJ2-1 TRBV3-1 CASSQSSGGFYNEQFF TGTGCCAGCAGCCAATCTAGCGGGGGTTTCTACAATGAGCAGTTCTTC
TRBD1 14 NA TRBJ1-2 TRBV5-1 CASNERQGNYGYNF TGCGCCAGCAACGAAAGACAGGGGAATTATGGCTACAACTTC
NA 13 many TRBJ2-5 TRBV20-1 CSAATGFQETQYF TGCAGTGCTGCGACAGGTTTCCAAGAGACCCAGTACTTC
NA 13 many TRBJ2-1 TRBV30 CAWSDPSGDEQFF TGTGCCTGGTCCGACCCCTCGGGGGATGAGCAGTTCTTC
TRBD2 15 many TRBJ2-7 TRBV20-1 CSAPPTSGMDYEQYF TGCAGTGCTCCGCCGACTAGCGGGATGGATTACGAGCAGTACTTC
NA 14 few TRBJ2-3 TRBV2 CASSSGHITDTQYF TGTGCCAGCAGTTCGGGACACATCACAGATACGCAGTATTTT
NA 12 many TRBJ1-1 TRBV18 CASSLLVAEAFF TGTGCCAGCTCACTACTTGTTGCTGAAGCTTTCTTT
TRBD1 15 many TRBJ1-1 TRBV24-1 CATSDAGQGTTEAFF TGTGCCACCAGTGACGCTGGACAGGGAACGACTGAAGCTTTCTTT
NA 15 many TRBJ2-2 TRBV6-1 CASRSTAGGIGELFF TGTGCCAGCAGAAGCACGGCAGGGGGGATCGGGGAGCTGTTTTTT
NA 13 many TRBJ2-5 TRBV20-1 CSARDWNGETQYF TGCAGTGCTAGAGATTGGAATGGGGAGACCCAGTACTTC
NA 14 many TRBJ2-1 TRBV27 CASSLTRRDNEQFF TGTGCCAGCAGTTTGACTCGCAGAGACAATGAGCAGTTCTTC
NA 14 many TRBJ2-3 TRBV7-2 CASSRDGRTDTQYF TGTGCCAGCAGCCGAGATGGTCGCACAGATACGCAGTATTTT
NA 13 many TRBJ2-7 TRBV28 CASSLISPYEQYF TGTGCCAGCAGTTTAATCAGCCCATACGAGCAGTACTTC
NA 15 many TRBJ1-1 TRBV5-4 CASSLGEGTDTEAFF TGTGCCAGCAGCTTGGGCGAGGGGACGGACACTGAAGCTTTCTTT
TRBD1 15 many TRBJ1-5 TRBV23-1 CASSQSRQGLGAQHF TGCGCCAGCAGTCAATCGAGACAGGGGCTAGGGGCCCAGCATTTT
NA 14 medium-sized TRBJ2-5 TRBV6-5 CASSGQGGEETQYF TGTGCCAGCAGCGGTCAGGGGGGTGAAGAGACCCAGTACTTC